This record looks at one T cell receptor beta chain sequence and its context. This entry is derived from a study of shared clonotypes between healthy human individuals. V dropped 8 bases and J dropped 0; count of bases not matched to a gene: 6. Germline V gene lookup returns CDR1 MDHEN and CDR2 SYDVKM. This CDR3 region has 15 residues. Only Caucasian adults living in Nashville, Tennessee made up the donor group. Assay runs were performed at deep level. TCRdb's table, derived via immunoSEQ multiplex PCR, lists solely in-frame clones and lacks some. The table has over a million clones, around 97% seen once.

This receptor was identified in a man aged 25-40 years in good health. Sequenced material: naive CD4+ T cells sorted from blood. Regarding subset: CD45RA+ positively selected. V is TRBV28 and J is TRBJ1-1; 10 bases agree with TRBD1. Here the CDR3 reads CASRDRGTMNTEAFF. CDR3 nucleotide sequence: TGTGCCAGCCGGGACAGGGGTACCATGAACACTGAAGCTTTCTTT.